This note documents a single T cell receptor beta chain sequence. Repertoires were generated with immunoSEQ multiplex PCR, while TCRdb's copy carries only in-frame clones and drops some. The data contain 150,000 or so clones, more than 80% of them singletons. V was shortened by 4 bases and J by 0 bases, with 19 bases between the two germline ends. The CDR3 consists of 18 residues. Germline CDR1 reads SEHNR; CDR2 reads FQNEAQ (reference sequence). The sample comes from a study of control samples from healthy donors and cancer patients. The receptor's source is a man aged 35-49 years in good health. The chain carries TRBV7-9 and TRBJ1-3; no reliable D call. Specimen: blood. The CDR3 DNA follows: TGTGCCAGCAGCTACACTCCGGCAGAGTTCTTCTCTGGAAACACCATATATTTT. Its translation is CASSYTPAEFFSGNTIYF.